The present T cell receptor beta chain was sequenced within a study of cytomegalovirus exposure and HLA in healthy donors. Points from the study as a whole: For most TCR sequences rarity was the rule, although some public TCRs occurred in many donors. Immune exposure information comprised only CMV serostatus.

The PCR contained 60 Vbeta and 13 Jbeta primers. Produced via immunoSEQ multiplex PCR; TCRdb's table is partial and in-frame only. The top ten hold 1.5% to 2% of the sample, which has roughly 160,000 clones, approximately 80% seen once. This clone was detected a few times. Its target is not known. Whereas donors were nominally healthy upon sampling, unrecorded immune exposures were probable. The V and J ends lost 5 bases and 4 bases respectively, with 17 bases between them. This CDR3 has 15 residues. The V gene's germline CDR1 is MDHEN and CDR2 SYDVKM. This clonotype was sampled from a woman between 25 and 40 years old in good health and CMV-seronegative. Material: PBMCs. The chain is built from TRBV28 and TRBJ2-5; tentative D call: TRBD2 (5 bases). This CDR3 is CASSPLGLAGETQYF. Written as DNA, the CDR3 is TGTGCCAGCAGTCCCCTTGGGCTGGCGGGAGAGACCCAGTACTTC.